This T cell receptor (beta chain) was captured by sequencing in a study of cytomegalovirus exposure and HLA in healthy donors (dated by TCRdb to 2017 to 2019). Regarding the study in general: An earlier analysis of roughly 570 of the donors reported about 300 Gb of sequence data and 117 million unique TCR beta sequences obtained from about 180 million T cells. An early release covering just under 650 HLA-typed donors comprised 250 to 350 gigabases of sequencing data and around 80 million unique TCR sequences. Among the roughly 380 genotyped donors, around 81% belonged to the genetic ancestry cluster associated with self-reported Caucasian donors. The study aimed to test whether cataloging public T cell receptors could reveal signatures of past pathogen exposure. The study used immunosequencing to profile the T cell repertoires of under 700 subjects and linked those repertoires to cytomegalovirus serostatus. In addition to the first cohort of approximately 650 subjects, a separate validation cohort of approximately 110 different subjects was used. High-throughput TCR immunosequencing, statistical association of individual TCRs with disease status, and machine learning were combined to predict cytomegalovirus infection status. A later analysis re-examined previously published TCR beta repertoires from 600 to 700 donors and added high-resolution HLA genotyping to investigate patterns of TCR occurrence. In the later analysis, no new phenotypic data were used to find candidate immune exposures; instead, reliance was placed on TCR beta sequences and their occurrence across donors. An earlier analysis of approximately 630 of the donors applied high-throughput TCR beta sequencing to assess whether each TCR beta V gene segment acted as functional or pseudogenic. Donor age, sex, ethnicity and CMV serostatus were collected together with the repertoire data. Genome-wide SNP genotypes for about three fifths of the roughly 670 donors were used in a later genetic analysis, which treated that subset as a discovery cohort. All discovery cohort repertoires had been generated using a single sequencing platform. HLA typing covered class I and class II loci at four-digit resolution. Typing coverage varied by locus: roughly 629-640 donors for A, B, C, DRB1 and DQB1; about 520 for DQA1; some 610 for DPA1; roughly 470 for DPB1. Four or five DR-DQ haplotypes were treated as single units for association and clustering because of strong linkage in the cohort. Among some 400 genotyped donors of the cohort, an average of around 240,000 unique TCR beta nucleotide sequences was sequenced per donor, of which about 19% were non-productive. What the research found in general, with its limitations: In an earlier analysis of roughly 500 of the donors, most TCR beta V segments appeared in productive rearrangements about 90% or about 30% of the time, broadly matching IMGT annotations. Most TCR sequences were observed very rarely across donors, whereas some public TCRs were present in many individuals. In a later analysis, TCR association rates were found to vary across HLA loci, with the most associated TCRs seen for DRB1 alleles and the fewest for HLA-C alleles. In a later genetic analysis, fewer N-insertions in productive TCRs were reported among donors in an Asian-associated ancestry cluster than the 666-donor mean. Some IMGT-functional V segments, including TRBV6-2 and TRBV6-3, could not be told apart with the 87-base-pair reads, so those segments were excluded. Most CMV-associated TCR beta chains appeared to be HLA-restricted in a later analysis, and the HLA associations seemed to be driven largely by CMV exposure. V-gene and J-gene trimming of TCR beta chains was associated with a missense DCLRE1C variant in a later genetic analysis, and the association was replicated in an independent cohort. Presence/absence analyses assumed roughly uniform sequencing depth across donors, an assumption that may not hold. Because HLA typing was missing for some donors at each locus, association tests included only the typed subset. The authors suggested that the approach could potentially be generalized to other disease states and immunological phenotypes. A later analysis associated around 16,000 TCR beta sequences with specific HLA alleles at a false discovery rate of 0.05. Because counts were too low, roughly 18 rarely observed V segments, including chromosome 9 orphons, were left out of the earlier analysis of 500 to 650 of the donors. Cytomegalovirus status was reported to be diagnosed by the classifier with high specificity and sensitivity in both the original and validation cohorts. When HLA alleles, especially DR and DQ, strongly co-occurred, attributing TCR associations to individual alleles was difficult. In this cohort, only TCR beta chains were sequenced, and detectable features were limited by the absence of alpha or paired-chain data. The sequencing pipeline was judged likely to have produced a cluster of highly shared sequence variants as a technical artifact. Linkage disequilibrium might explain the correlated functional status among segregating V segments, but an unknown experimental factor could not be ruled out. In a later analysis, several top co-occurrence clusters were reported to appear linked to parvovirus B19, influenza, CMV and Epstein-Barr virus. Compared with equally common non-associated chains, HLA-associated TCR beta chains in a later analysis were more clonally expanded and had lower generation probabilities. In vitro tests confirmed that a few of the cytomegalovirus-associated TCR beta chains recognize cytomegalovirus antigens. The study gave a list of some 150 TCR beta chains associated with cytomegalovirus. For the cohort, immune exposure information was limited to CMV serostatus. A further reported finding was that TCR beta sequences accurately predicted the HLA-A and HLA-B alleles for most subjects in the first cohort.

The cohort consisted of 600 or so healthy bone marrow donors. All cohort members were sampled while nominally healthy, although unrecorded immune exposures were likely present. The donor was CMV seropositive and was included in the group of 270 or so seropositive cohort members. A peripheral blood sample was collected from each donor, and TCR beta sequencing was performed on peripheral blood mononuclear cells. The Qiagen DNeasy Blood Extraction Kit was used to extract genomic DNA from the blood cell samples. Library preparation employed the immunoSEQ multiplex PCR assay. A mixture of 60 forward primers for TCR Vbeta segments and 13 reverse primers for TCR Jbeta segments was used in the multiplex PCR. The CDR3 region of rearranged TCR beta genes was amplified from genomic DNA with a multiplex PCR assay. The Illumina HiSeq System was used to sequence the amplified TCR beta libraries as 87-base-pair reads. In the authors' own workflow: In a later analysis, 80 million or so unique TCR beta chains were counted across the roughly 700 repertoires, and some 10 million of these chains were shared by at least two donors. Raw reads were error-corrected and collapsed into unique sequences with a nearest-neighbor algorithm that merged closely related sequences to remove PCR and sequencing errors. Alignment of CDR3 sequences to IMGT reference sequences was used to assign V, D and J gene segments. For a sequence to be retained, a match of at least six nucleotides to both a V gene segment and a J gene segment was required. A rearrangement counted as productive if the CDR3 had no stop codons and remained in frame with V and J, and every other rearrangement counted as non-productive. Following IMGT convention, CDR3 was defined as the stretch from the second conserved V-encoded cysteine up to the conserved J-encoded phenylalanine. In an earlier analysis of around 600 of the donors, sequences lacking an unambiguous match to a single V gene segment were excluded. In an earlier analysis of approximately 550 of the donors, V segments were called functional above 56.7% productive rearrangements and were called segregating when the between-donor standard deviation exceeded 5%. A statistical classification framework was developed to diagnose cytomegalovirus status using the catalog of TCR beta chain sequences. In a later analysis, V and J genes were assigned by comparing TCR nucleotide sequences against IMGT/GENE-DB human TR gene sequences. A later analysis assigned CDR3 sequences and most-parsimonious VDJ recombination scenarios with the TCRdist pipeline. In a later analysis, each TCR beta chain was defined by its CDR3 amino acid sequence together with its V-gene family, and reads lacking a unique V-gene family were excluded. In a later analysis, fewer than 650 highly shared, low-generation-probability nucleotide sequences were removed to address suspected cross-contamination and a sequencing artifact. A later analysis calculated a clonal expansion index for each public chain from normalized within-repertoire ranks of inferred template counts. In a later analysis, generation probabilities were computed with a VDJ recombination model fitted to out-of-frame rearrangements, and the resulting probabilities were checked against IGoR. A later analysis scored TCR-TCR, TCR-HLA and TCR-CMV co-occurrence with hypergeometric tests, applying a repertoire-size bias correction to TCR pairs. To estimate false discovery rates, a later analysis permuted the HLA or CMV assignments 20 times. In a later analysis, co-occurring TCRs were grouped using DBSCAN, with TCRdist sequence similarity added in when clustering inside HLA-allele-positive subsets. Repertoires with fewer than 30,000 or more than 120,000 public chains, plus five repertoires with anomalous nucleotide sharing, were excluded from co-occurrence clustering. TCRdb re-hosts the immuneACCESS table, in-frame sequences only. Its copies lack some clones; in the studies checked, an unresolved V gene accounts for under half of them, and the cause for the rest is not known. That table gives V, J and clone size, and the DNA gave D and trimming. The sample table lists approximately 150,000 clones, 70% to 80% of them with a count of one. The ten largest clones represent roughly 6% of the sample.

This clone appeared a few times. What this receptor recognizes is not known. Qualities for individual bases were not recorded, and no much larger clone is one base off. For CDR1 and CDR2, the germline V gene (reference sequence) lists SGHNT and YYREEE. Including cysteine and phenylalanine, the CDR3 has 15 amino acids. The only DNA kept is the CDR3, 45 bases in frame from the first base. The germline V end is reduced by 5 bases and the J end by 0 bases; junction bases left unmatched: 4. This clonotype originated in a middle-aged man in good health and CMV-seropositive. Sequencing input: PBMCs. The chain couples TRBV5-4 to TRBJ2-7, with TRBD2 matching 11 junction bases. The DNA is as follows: TGTGCCAGCAGGTCCGGGACTAGCGGCTCCTACGAGCAGTACTTC. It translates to CASRSGTSGSYEQYF.